Following are 10 T cell receptor beta chains from one sample sequenced in a study of beta chain features in type 1 diabetes. What was sequenced were expressed TCRB transcripts, since all of the isolated RNA had been reverse transcribed. Profiling relied on immunoSEQ multiplex PCR, and the TCRdb table lists in-frame clones only, not all of them. Of 500,000 to 700,000 clones in the sample, 15% to 17% were seen once. Sequencing was performed on naive CD4+ T cells from blood. The receptors originated from a man between 18 and 29 years old in good health.

The chain has TRBV27 and TRBJ2-7; the D gene is possibly TRBD1 (5 bases). There are 14 residues in the CDR3. The V gene's germline CDR1 is MNHEY and CDR2 SMNVEV (reference sequence). V lost 6 bases to trimming and J lost 3 bases, with 15 bases between them. CDR3 in DNA: TGTGCCAGCAGGGGGCCGTATTTGTACTACGAGCAGTACTTC. The encoded protein is CASRGPYLYYEQYF.

This clone was counted between two and nine times. The chain uses TRBV30 and TRBJ2-6; TRBD1 aligns across 10 bases. The trim removed 4 bases at V and 1 base at J, leaving 7 bases unmatched. Germline V CDR1 and CDR2: GTSNPN, SVGIG (reference sequence). The CDR3 contains 17 residues. Written as DNA, the CDR3 is TGTGCCTGGACGCGAGGGACAGGGGTATCTGGGGCCAACGTCCTGACTTTC. Protein product: CAWTRGTGVSGANVLTF. The complete variable domain, with remaining parts taken from reference TRBV30 and TRBJ2-6, reads SQTIHQWPATLVQPVGSPLSLECTVEGTSNPNLYWYRQAAGRGLQLLFYSVGIGQISSEVPQNLSASRPQDRQFILSSKKLLLSDSGFYLCAWTRGTGVSGANVLTFGAGSRLTVL.

This clone was picked up a small number of times. This rearrangement joins TRBV20-1 to TRBJ2-3; the D is unclear. Between the trimmed V and J ends, which lost 7 bases and 1 base, there was a span of 6 bases. CDR3 length equals 11 residues. Germline values: CDR1 DFQATT, CDR2 SNEGSKA (reference sequence). This CDR3 reads CSVTGTDTQYF. DNA for the CDR3: TGCAGTGTCACCGGCACAGATACGCAGTATTTT.

Concerning this clone itself: The same CDR3 arises from other DNA sequences in this sample as well. V gene TRBV20-1 combines with J gene TRBJ1-1, with D unresolved. The germline gives CDR1 DFQATT, CDR2 SNEGSKA (reference sequence). This CDR3 contains 11 residues. V was trimmed by 0 bases and J by 7 bases, leaving 6 bases between them. The CDR3 sequence: CSARDRGEAFF. In DNA, the CDR3 is TGCAGTGCTAGAGATCGGGGTGAAGCTTTCTTT.

The chain couples TRBV2 to TRBJ1-1; the match to TRBD1 covers 7 bases. Losses at the gene ends were 8 bases for V and 3 bases for J; bases not matched to a gene: 3. Germline loops: CDR1 SNHLY, CDR2 FYNNEI. There are 12 residues in the CDR3. CDR3 loop: CASAQGYTEAFF. The CDR3 DNA is TGTGCCAGCGCACAGGGGTACACTGAAGCTTTCTTT.

The genes are TRBV28 and TRBJ2-7; tentatively, D is TRBD1 (5 bases). Deletions cut 8 bases from V and 0 bases from J, with 11 bases between. Per the germline V gene, CDR1 is MDHEN and CDR2 is SYDVKM. The CDR3 contains 13 residues. CDR3 DNA sequence: TGTGCCAGCGTTAAAGGGGACTCCTACGAGCAGTACTTC. Translation: CASVKGDSYEQYF.

CDR3 nucleotide sequence: TGTGCCTGGAGTACCTACAGGGGGAATCAGCCCCAGCATTTT. It specifies CAWSTYRGNQPQHF. V gene TRBV30 combines with J gene TRBJ1-5; 8 positions agree with TRBD1. Germline V gene sequence: CDR1 GTSNPN, CDR2 SVGIG (reference sequence). The CDR3 is made up of 14 amino acids. V lost 2 bases and J lost 4; bases outside the gene matches: 4.

The V call is TRBV5-1, the J call TRBJ1-2; tentatively, D is TRBD1 (6 bases). The CDR3 has 15 amino acids. V was shortened by 0 bases and J by 2 bases, with 11 bases between the two germline ends. CDR1 is SGHRS and CDR2 is YFSETQ in the germline V gene. DNA of the CDR3: TGCGCCAGCAGCTTGGCCGGGACACAGAACTATGGCTACACCTTC. It translates to CASSLAGTQNYGYTF.

The V gene is TRBV18, the J gene TRBJ2-5; 8 positions agree with TRBD2. Per germline, CDR1 KGHSH and CDR2 LQKENI. V trimming: 6 bases; J trimming: 5 bases; junction bases outside the gene matches: 11. This CDR3 region has 15 residues. CDR3 sequence reads: CASSPSGGGLETQYF. The DNA for the CDR3 is TGTGCCAGCTCTCCCTCCGGCGGGGGGTTGGAGACCCAGTACTTC.

This clone was seen only a few times. The rearrangement links TRBV13 to TRBJ2-7, with TRBD1 identical over 8 bases. Looked up from germline, CDR1 is PRHDT and CDR2 is FYEKMQ (reference sequence). V shed 1 base and J 2 bases; nucleotides not matched to a gene: 16. This CDR3 comprises 19 residues. The chain's CDR3 is CASSLETRFGQGPAYEQYF. The CDR3 DNA reads TGTGCCAGCAGCTTAGAGACGAGATTTGGACAGGGTCCAGCCTACGAGCAGTACTTC. The full variable domain, its missing parts supplied by reference TRBV13 and TRBJ2-7, is AAGVIQSPRHLIKEKRETATLKCYPIPRHDTVYWYQQGPGQDPQFLISFYEKMQSDKGSIPDRFSAQQFSDYHSELNMSSLELGDSALYFCASSLETRFGQGPAYEQYFGPGTRLTVT.